This is a list of T cell receptor beta chains from one sample in a study of T cell responses to AZD1222 COVID-19 vaccine. Method: immunoSEQ multiplex PCR; TCRdb's copy keeps in-frame clones and lacks some. Counted here are over 120,000 clones, 92% occurring once; the ten biggest clones make up less than 2%. Specimen: peripheral blood, collected on day 0 of AZD1222 vaccination. The source is an adult in good health. The CDR3 runs from the conserved cysteine through the conserved F or W. The order of the fields is J gene, D gene, clone size, V gene, CDR3 protein, CDR3 DNA. The D gene is left open where the match is weak. Clone size is not always given. Where it is, it says once, few, many or a class for expanded clones.

J gene: TRBJ2-1
D gene: -
clone size: -
V gene: TRBV29-1
CDR3 protein: CSVDSGNEQFF
CDR3 DNA: TGCAGCGTTGACTCGGGAAATGAGCAGTTCTTC

J gene: TRBJ2-1
D gene: TRBD1
clone size: -
V gene: TRBV7-9
CDR3 protein: CASSYWDRGYNEQFF
CDR3 DNA: TGTGCCAGCAGCTACTGGGACAGGGGCTACAATGAGCAGTTCTTC

J gene: TRBJ1-1
D gene: -
clone size: -
V gene: TRBV11-2
CDR3 protein: CASSLDLVALNTEAFF
CDR3 DNA: TGTGCCAGCAGCTTAGATCTAGTCGCCCTGAACACTGAAGCTTTCTTT

J gene: TRBJ2-5
D gene: -
clone size: -
V gene: TRBV5-1
CDR3 protein: CASSVLGKETQYF
CDR3 DNA: TGCGCCAGCAGCGTCCTAGGAAAAGAGACCCAGTACTTC

J gene: TRBJ2-2
D gene: -
clone size: -
V gene: TRBV18
CDR3 protein: CASSPLTPINTGELFF
CDR3 DNA: TGTGCCAGCTCACCACTCACGCCGATAAACACCGGGGAGCTGTTTTTT

J gene: TRBJ2-7
D gene: TRBD2
clone size: -
V gene: TRBV11-1
CDR3 protein: CASSLERGPYEQYF
CDR3 DNA: TGTGCCAGCAGCTTAGAGCGGGGTCCCTACGAGCAGTACTTC

J gene: TRBJ2-5
D gene: -
clone size: -
V gene: TRBV2
CDR3 protein: CASSEEQQETQYF
CDR3 DNA: TGTGCCAGCAGTGAGGAACAGCAAGAGACCCAGTACTTC

J gene: TRBJ1-5
D gene: -
clone size: -
V gene: TRBV4-2
CDR3 protein: CASSQAHLDSNQPQHF
CDR3 DNA: TGTGCCAGCAGCCAAGCCCACTTGGATAGCAATCAGCCCCAGCATTTT

J gene: TRBJ1-6
D gene: -
clone size: -
V gene: TRBV7-6
CDR3 protein: CASSLGSGAYNSPLHF
CDR3 DNA: TGTGCCAGCAGCTTAGGTTCTGGGGCCTATAATTCACCCCTCCACTTT

J gene: TRBJ1-4
D gene: -
clone size: once
V gene: TRBV2
CDR3 protein: CASSETAINEKLFF
CDR3 DNA: TGTGCCAGCAGTGAGACAGCTATTAATGAAAAACTGTTTTTT

J gene: TRBJ1-1
D gene: -
clone size: -
V gene: TRBV15
CDR3 protein: CATSDPRRLNTEAFF
CDR3 DNA: TGTGCCACCAGCGACCCCCGAAGGCTTAACACTGAAGCTTTCTTT

J gene: TRBJ1-4
D gene: TRBD1
clone size: -
V gene: TRBV5-4
CDR3 protein: CASSTRTGGLNEKLFF
CDR3 DNA: TGTGCCAGCAGCACTCGGACAGGGGGGTTGAATGAAAAACTGTTTTTT

J gene: TRBJ2-5
D gene: TRBD2
clone size: -
V gene: TRBV20-1
CDR3 protein: CSASVRLAGATETQYF
CDR3 DNA: TGCAGTGCTAGTGTGAGACTAGCGGGGGCCACAGAGACCCAGTACTTC

J gene: TRBJ1-4
D gene: -
clone size: -
V gene: TRBV3-1/TRBV3-2
CDR3 protein: CASRYGGKLFF
CDR3 DNA: TGTGCCAGCAGGTACGGTGGAAAACTGTTTTTT

J gene: TRBJ1-1
D gene: -
clone size: -
V gene: TRBV10-3
CDR3 protein: CATTSGGNTEAFF
CDR3 DNA: TGTGCCACCACGAGTGGCGGGAACACTGAAGCTTTCTTT

J gene: TRBJ2-7
D gene: TRBD2
clone size: -
V gene: TRBV29-1
CDR3 protein: CSASSGGIYEQYF
CDR3 DNA: TGCAGCGCGTCGAGCGGGGGTATATACGAGCAGTACTTC

J gene: TRBJ1-1
D gene: -
clone size: -
V gene: TRBV4-2
CDR3 protein: CASSQDVWGPMNTEAFF
CDR3 DNA: TGTGCCAGCAGCCAAGATGTGTGGGGGCCGATGAACACTGAAGCTTTCTTT

J gene: TRBJ1-1
D gene: -
clone size: -
V gene: TRBV11-2
CDR3 protein: CASSQVQGFTTEAFF
CDR3 DNA: TGTGCCAGCAGCCAGGTACAGGGATTTACCACTGAAGCTTTCTTT

J gene: TRBJ2-2
D gene: TRBD2
clone size: once
V gene: TRBV10-3
CDR3 protein: CAISELLAGGDGELFF
CDR3 DNA: TGTGCCATCAGTGAGCTACTAGCGGGAGGAGACGGGGAGCTGTTTTTT

J gene: TRBJ1-1
D gene: -
clone size: few
V gene: TRBV6-1
CDR3 protein: CASSDELNTEAFF
CDR3 DNA: TGTGCCAGCAGTGATGAACTGAACACTGAAGCTTTCTTT

J gene: TRBJ2-3
D gene: TRBD2
clone size: -
V gene: TRBV7-9
CDR3 protein: CATLSGLAGRTDTQYF
CDR3 DNA: TGTGCCACGTTATCCGGACTAGCGGGACGCACAGATACGCAGTATTTT

J gene: TRBJ2-7
D gene: -
clone size: -
V gene: TRBV7-9
CDR3 protein: CASSLVVGPGEQYF
CDR3 DNA: TGTGCCAGCAGCTTAGTAGTTGGACCGGGCGAGCAGTACTTC

J gene: TRBJ1-2
D gene: -
clone size: -
V gene: TRBV9
CDR3 protein: CASSVDGNYGYTF
CDR3 DNA: TGTGCCAGCAGCGTAGACGGTAACTATGGCTACACCTTC

J gene: TRBJ1-1
D gene: -
clone size: -
V gene: TRBV10-3
CDR3 protein: CAIREGVSRTEAFF
CDR3 DNA: TGTGCCATCAGGGAGGGAGTTTCCAGGACTGAAGCTTTCTTT

J gene: TRBJ1-2
D gene: -
clone size: -
V gene: TRBV29-1
CDR3 protein: CSVEETGDGYTF
CDR3 DNA: TGCAGCGTTGAAGAGACAGGCGATGGCTACACCTTC

J gene: TRBJ1-2
D gene: TRBD1
clone size: -
V gene: TRBV9
CDR3 protein: CASSVSGQGNYGYTF
CDR3 DNA: TGTGCCAGCAGCGTATCTGGACAGGGAAACTATGGCTACACCTTC

J gene: TRBJ1-1
D gene: -
clone size: once
V gene: TRBV5-1
CDR3 protein: CASSVDMVNTEAFF
CDR3 DNA: TGCGCCAGCAGCGTCGATATGGTGAACACTGAAGCTTTCTTT

J gene: TRBJ2-7
D gene: -
clone size: -
V gene: TRBV2
CDR3 protein: CASWAYEQYF
CDR3 DNA: TGTGCCAGCTGGGCCTACGAGCAGTACTTC

J gene: TRBJ1-2
D gene: -
clone size: -
V gene: TRBV2
CDR3 protein: CASRTAAGYTF
CDR3 DNA: TGTGCCAGCAGGACAGCGGCTGGCTACACCTTC

J gene: TRBJ1-2
D gene: -
clone size: -
V gene: TRBV28
CDR3 protein: CASSSSGRYGYTF
CDR3 DNA: TGTGCCAGCAGTTCCTCGGGTCGCTATGGCTACACCTTC

J gene: TRBJ2-7
D gene: TRBD1
clone size: -
V gene: TRBV10-3
CDR3 protein: CAISWDRASEEQYF
CDR3 DNA: TGTGCCATCAGTTGGGACAGGGCATCGGAAGAGCAGTACTTC

J gene: TRBJ1-3
D gene: -
clone size: -
V gene: TRBV7-9
CDR3 protein: CASSLSGDAGNTIYF
CDR3 DNA: TGTGCCAGCAGCTTATCTGGGGACGCTGGAAACACCATATATTTT

J gene: TRBJ2-7
D gene: TRBD1
clone size: once
V gene: TRBV2
CDR3 protein: CASSERRGRVYEQYF
CDR3 DNA: TGTGCCAGCAGTGAACGCAGGGGGCGAGTCTACGAGCAGTACTTC

J gene: TRBJ1-2
D gene: -
clone size: -
V gene: TRBV4-2
CDR3 protein: CASSQDRAGYTF
CDR3 DNA: TGTGCCAGCAGCCAAGACAGGGCTGGCTACACCTTC

J gene: TRBJ1-1
D gene: -
clone size: -
V gene: TRBV18
CDR3 protein: CASSLGGQLNTEAFF
CDR3 DNA: TGTGCCAGCTCACTCGGGGGGCAGTTGAACACTGAAGCTTTCTTT

J gene: TRBJ2-2
D gene: TRBD2
clone size: -
V gene: TRBV11-3
CDR3 protein: CASSPRTTSGGGTGELFF
CDR3 DNA: TGTGCCAGCAGCCCCCGTACGACTAGCGGGGGAGGAACCGGGGAGCTGTTTTTT

J gene: TRBJ1-1
D gene: -
clone size: -
V gene: TRBV5-5
CDR3 protein: CASSPAPMNTEAFF
CDR3 DNA: TGTGCCAGCAGTCCGGCGCCTATGAACACTGAAGCTTTCTTT

J gene: TRBJ1-2
D gene: -
clone size: -
V gene: TRBV19
CDR3 protein: CASSIGGLWYGYTF
CDR3 DNA: TGTGCCAGTAGTATAGGCGGACTTTGGTATGGCTACACCTTC

J gene: TRBJ1-2
D gene: -
clone size: -
V gene: TRBV7-9
CDR3 protein: CASSLGAPGGYTF
CDR3 DNA: TGTGCCAGCAGCTTAGGGGCCCCGGGAGGCTACACCTTC

J gene: TRBJ2-6
D gene: -
clone size: -
V gene: TRBV5-6
CDR3 protein: CASSLVVASGANVLTF
CDR3 DNA: TGTGCCAGCAGCTTGGTGGTGGCGTCTGGGGCCAACGTCCTGACTTTC